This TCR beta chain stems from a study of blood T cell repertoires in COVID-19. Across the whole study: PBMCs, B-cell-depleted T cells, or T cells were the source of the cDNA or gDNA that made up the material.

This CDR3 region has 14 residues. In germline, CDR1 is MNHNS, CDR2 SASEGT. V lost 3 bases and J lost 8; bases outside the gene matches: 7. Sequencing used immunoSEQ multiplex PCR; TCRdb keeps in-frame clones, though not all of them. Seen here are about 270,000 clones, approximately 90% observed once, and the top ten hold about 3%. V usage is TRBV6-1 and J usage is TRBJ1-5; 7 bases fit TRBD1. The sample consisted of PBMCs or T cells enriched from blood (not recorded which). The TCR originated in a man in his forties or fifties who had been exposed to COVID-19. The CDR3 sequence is CASSDLGQVEPQHF. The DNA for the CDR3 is TGTGCCAGCAGTGACCTCGGACAGGTTGAGCCCCAGCATTTT.